Given below is one T cell receptor (beta chain) in context. It lacks a known antigen. The input lacks base qualities; no much larger clone sits a single base away. Measured from the cysteine to the phenylalanine, the CDR3 is 17 residues long. Only the CDR3 portion is preserved as DNA: 51 bases, with reading frame beginning at the first base. Trimming takes 3 bases off V and 0 bases off J; junction bases not matched to a gene: 6. The germline V gene (reference sequence) specifies GTSNPN as CDR1 and SVGIG as CDR2. The data stem from a study of T cells in narcolepsy (dated by TCRdb to 2017 to 2018). The study in broad terms: Patients with narcolepsy type 1 or type 2 (NT1, NT2) were enrolled in the study together with healthy control donors. To look for autoreactive T cells in narcolepsy patients that target self-antigens of hypocretin neurons (hypocretin, TRIB2), the study used TCR Vbeta sequencing to follow clonotypes in blood and CSF.

What the research found in general, with its limitations: Patients and controls had similar numbers of sequenced blood memory CD4+ clonotypes, with averages of approximately 41,000 in patients and some 33,000 in controls. Autoreactive clonotypes were reported to be detected serially in the blood of the same patients and of different patients, but not in the blood of healthy controls. Certain blood memory CD4+ repertoires from patients and controls had no sequences that matched autoreactive T cell clones. Plots that compared CSF and blood CD4+ T cell clonotypes from the same patient highlighted HCRT-specific and TRIB2-specific autoreactive clonotypes.

Libraries were constructed by the immunoSEQ multiplex PCR assay. This is the immuneACCESS table as TCRdb keeps it, with only in-frame sequences that have V and J called. A part of the clones is gone; compared with another copy, unresolved V genes explain less than half, and the rest is unexplained. The sample profile shows around 31,000 clones; more than 75% of them were found once. The ten top clones hold just under 2.5% of the sample. For TCR Vbeta sequencing, memory CD4+ T cells were sorted ex vivo from the peripheral blood of both healthy controls and narcolepsy patients. The chain uses TRBV30 and TRBJ2-6, with 9 bases in between that match TRBD1. The sequence derives from a human donor with narcolepsy. The sample consisted of CD45RA- memory CD4+ T cells from PBMCs. This specimen's cell subset or site label, per the study, means: memory T cells sorted ex vivo from peripheral blood. The CDR3 reads CAWSRDRVPSGANVLTF. DNA sequence: TGTGCCTGGAGCCGGGACAGGGTTCCCTCTGGGGCCAACGTCCTGACTTTC.